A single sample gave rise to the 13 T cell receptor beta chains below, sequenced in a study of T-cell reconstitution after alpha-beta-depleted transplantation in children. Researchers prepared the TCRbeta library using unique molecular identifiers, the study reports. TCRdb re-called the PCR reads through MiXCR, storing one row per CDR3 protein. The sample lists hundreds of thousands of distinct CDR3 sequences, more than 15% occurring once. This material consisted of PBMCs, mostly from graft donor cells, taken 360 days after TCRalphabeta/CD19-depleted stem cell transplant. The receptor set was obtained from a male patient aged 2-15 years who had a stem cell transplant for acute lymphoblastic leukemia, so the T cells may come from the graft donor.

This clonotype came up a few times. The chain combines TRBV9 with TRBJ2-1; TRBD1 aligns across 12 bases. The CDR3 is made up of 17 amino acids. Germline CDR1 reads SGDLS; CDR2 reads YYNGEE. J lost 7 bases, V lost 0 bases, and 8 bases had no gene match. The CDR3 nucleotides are TGTGCCAGCAGCGTAGCTACCGCGGGACAGGGGGCGAATGAGCAGTTCTTC. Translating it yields CASSVATAGQGANEQFF.

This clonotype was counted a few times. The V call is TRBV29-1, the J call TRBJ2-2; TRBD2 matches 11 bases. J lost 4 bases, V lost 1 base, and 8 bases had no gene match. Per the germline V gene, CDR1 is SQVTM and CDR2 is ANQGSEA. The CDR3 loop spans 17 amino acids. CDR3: CSVEAPTSGAFTGELFF. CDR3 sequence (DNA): TGCAGCGTTGAAGCTCCGACTAGCGGGGCGTTCACCGGGGAGCTGTTTTTT.

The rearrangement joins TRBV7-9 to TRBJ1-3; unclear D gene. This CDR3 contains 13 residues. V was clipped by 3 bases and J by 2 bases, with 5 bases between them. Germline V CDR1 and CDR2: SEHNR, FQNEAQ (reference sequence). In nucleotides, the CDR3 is TGTGCCAGCAGCTTGCCAGCTGGAAACACCATATATTTT. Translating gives CASSLPAGNTIYF.

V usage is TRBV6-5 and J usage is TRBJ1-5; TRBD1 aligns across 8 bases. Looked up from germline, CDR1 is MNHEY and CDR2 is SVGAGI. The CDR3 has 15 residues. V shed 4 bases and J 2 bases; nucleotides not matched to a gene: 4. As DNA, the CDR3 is TGTGCCAGCAGTTGGGACAGGAATGGCAATCAGCCCCAGCATTTT. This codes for CASSWDRNGNQPQHF.

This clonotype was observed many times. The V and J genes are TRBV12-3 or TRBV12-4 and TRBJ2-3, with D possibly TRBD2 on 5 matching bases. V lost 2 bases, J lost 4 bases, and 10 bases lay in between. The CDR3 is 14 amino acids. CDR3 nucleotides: TGTGCCAGCAGTTTAACTAGAGAGCCAGATACGCAGTATTTT. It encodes CASSLTREPDTQYF.

CDR3 amino acids: CASSLSGTDPYEQYF. CDR3 in DNA: TGTGCCAGCAGCTTATCGGGTACGGACCCCTACGAGCAGTACTTC. This chain links TRBV7-6 with TRBJ2-7; the D is unclear. Germline assignment: CDR1 SGHVS and CDR2 FNYEAQ. Trimming took 2 bases from V and 2 from J, leaving 13 bases between them. The CDR3 is made up of 15 amino acids.

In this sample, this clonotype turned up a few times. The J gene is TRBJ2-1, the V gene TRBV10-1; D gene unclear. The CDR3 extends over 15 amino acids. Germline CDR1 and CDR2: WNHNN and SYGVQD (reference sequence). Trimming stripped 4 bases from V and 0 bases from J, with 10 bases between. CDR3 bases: TGCGCCAGCAGTGCCGGGTCCAGCTCCTACAATGAGCAGTTCTTC. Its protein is CASSAGSSSYNEQFF.

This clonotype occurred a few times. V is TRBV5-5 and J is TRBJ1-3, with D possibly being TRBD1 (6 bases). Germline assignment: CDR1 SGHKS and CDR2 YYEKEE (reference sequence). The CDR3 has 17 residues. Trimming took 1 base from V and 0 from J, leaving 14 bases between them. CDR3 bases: TGTGCCAGCAGCTTGATTTGGCCGGGACACTCTGGAAACACCATATATTTT. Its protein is CASSLIWPGHSGNTIYF. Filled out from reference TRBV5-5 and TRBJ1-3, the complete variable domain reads DAGVTQSPTHLIKTRGQQVTLRCSPISGHKSVSWYQQVLGQGPQFIFQYYEKEERGRGNFPDRFSARQFPNYSSELNVNALLLGDSALYLCASSLIWPGHSGNTIYFGEGSWLTVV.

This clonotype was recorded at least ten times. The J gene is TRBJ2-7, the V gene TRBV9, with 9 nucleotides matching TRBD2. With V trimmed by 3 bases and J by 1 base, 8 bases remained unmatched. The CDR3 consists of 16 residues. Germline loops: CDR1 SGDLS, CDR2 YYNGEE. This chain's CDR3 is CASSEGATSGSYEQYF. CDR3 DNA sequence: TGTGCCAGCAGCGAGGGGGCGACTAGCGGATCCTACGAGCAGTACTTC.

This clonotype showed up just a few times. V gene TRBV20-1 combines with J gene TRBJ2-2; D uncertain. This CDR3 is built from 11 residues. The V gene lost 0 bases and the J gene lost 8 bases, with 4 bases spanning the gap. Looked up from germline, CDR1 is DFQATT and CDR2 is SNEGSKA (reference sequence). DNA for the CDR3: TGCAGTGCTAGAGATTTTGGGGAGCTGTTTTTT. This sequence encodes CSARDFGELFF.

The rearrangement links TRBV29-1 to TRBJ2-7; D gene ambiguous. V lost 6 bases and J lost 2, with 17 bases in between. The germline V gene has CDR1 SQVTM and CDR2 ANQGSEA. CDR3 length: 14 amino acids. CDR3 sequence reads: CSVLQPSNTYEQYF. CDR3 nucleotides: TGCAGCGTACTACAGCCCTCAAATACCTACGAGCAGTACTTC.

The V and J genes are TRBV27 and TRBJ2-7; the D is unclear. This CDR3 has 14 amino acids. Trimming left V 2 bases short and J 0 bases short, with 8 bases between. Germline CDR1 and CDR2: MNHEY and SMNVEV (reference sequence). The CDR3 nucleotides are TGTGCCAGCAGTTTAGGGCCGGACTCCTACGAGCAGTACTTC. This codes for CASSLGPDSYEQYF.

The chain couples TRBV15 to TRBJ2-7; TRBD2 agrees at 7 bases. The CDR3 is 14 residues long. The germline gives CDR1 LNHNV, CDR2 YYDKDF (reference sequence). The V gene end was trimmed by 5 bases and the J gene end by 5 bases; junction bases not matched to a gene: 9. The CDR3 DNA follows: TGTGCCACCAGCGGGAGGGTTGAGGAAAACGAGCAGTACTTC. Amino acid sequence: CATSGRVEENEQYF.